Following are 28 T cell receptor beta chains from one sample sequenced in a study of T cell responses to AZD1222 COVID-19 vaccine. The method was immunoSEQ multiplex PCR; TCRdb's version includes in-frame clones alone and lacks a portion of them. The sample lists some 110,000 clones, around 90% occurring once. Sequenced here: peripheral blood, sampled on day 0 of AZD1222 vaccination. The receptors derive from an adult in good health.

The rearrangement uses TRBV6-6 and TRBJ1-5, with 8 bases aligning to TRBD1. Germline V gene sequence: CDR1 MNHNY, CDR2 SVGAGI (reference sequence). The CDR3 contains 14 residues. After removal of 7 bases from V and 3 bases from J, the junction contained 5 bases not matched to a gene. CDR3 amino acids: CASTGTGDNQPQHF. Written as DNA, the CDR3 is TGTGCCAGCACCGGGACAGGTGACAATCAGCCCCAGCATTTT.

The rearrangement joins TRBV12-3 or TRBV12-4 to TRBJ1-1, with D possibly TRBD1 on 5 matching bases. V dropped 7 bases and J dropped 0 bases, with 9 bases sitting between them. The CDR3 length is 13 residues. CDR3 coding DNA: TGTGCCAGCATCCGGGACTTGAACACTGAAGCTTTCTTT. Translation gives CASIRDLNTEAFF.

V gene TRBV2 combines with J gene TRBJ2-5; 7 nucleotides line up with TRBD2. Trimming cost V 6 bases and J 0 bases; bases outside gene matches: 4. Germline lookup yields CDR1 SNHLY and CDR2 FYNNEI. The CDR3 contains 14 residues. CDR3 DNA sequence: TGTGCCAGCAGCCAACTAGCGAACCAAGAGACCCAGTACTTC. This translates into CASSQLANQETQYF.

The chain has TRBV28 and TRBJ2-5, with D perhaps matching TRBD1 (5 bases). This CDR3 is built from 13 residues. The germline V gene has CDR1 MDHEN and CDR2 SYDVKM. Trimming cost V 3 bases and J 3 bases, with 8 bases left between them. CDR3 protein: CASSFQGEETQYF. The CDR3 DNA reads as TGTGCCAGCAGTTTTCAAGGGGAAGAGACCCAGTACTTC. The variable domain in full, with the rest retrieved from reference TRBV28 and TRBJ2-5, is DVKVTQSSRYLVKRTGEKVFLECVQDMDHENMFWYRQDPGLGLRLIYFSYDVKMKEKGDIPEGYSVSREKKERFSLILESASTNQTSMYLCASSFQGEETQYFGPGTRLLVL.

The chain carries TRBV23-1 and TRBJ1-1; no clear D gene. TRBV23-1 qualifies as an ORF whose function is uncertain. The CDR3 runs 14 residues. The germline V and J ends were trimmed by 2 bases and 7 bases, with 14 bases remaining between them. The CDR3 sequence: CASSQRGYGVEAFF. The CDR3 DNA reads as TGCGCCAGCAGTCAAAGAGGGTATGGAGTTGAAGCTTTCTTT.

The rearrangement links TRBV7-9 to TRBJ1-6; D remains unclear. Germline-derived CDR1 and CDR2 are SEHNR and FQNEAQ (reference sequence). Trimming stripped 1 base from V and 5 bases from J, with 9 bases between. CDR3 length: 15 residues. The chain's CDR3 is CASSLGAGNNSPLHF. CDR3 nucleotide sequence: TGTGCCAGCAGCTTAGGAGCGGGGAATAATTCACCCCTCCACTTT.

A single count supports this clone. The CDR3, as DNA: TGTGCCAGTAGCTCGGGACAGGGGGACAACGAGCAGTACTTC. Protein: CASSSGQGDNEQYF. The rearrangement links TRBV19 to TRBJ2-7; 11 bases agree with TRBD1. CDR1 and CDR2 (germline): LNHDA, SQIVND (reference sequence). The CDR3 covers 14 residues. The J segment lost 5 bases and the V segment lost 6 bases, leaving 6 bases of the junction unmatched. Full variable domain (remainder filled in from reference TRBV19 and TRBJ2-7): DGGITQSPKYLFRKEGQNVTLSCEQNLNHDAMYWYRQDPGQGLRLIYYSQIVNDFQKGDIAEGYSVSREKKESFPLTVTSAQKNPTAFYLCASSSGQGDNEQYFGPGTRLTVT.

DNA of the CDR3: TGTGCCAGCAGTTACATCGTGGGAGATTTCTACAATGAGCAGTTCTTC. The encoded protein is CASSYIVGDFYNEQFF. The V call is TRBV6-2 or TRBV6-3, the J call TRBJ2-1, with TRBD2 as a possible D gene (5 bases). CDR1 and CDR2 (germline): MNHEY, SVGEGT. Trimming stripped 2 bases from V and 3 bases from J, with 14 bases between. The CDR3 sequence is 16 residues long.

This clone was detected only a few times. For the CDR3, the DNA is TGTGCCAGTAGCCTTAGTAGTCTGATGACTGAAGCTTTCTTT. The encoded protein is CASSLSSLMTEAFF. J is TRBJ1-1 and V is TRBV19; no firm D call. CDR1 and CDR2 (germline): LNHDA, SQIVND (reference sequence). The CDR3 loop spans 14 amino acids. Trimming shortened V by 6 bases and J by 5 bases, and 16 bases separated the two germline ends.

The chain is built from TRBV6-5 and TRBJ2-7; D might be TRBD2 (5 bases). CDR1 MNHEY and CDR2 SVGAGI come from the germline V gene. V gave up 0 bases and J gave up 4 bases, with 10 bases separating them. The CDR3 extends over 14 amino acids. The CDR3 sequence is CASSYSVRGYEQYF. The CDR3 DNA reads TGTGCCAGCAGTTACTCAGTTCGGGGATACGAGCAGTACTTC.

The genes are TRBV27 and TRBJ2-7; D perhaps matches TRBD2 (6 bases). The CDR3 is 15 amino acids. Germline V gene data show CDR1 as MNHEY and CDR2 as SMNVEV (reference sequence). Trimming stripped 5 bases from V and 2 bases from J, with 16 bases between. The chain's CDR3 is CASSMTPGVPYEQYF. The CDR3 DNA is TGTGCCAGCAGTATGACACCGGGAGTACCCTACGAGCAGTACTTC.

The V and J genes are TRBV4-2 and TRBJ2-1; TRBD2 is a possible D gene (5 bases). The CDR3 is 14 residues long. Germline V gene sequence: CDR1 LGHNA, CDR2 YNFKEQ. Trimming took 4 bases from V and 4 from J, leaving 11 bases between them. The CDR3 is CASSRRAAYNEQFF. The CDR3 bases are TGTGCCAGCAGCCGGCGGGCGGCTTACAATGAGCAGTTCTTC.

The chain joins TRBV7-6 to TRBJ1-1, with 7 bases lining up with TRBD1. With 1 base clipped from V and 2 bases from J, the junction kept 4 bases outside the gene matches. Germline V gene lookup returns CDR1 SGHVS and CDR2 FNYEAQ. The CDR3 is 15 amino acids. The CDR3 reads CASSLGAGGNTEAFF. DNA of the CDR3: TGTGCCAGCAGCTTAGGAGCAGGGGGTAACACTGAAGCTTTCTTT.

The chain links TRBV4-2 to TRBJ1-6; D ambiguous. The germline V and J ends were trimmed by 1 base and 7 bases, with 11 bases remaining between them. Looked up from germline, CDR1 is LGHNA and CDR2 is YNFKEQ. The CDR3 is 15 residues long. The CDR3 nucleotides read TGTGCCAGCAGCCAAGGGGCCGGACTAAATTCACCCCTCCACTTT. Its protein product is CASSQGAGLNSPLHF.

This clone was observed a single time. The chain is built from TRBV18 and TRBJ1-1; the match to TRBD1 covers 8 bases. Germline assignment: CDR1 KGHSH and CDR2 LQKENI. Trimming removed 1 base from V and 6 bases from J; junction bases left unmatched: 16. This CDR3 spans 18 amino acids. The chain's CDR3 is CASSPQDRALPLAAEAFF. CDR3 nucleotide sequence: TGTGCCAGCTCACCACAGGACAGGGCCCTCCCTTTAGCGGCTGAAGCTTTCTTT.

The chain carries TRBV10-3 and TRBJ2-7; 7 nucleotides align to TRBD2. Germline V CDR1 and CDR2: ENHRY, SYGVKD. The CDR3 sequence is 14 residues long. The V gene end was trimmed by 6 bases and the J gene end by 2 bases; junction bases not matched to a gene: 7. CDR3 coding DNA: TGTGCCATCAGACCACTAGCGAACCCCTACGAGCAGTACTTC. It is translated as CAIRPLANPYEQYF.

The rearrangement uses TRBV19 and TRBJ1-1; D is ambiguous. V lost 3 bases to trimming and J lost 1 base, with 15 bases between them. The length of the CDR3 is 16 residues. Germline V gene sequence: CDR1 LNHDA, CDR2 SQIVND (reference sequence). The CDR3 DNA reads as TGTGCCAGTAGTATCCCCGGGTCCGCAGGGAACACTGAAGCTTTCTTT. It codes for CASSIPGSAGNTEAFF.

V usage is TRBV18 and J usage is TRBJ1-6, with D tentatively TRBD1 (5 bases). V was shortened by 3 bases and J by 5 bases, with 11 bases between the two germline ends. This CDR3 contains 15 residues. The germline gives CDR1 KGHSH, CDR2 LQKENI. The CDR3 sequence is CASSPYGTDNSPLHF. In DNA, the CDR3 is TGTGCCAGCTCACCGTACGGGACCGATAATTCACCCCTCCACTTT.

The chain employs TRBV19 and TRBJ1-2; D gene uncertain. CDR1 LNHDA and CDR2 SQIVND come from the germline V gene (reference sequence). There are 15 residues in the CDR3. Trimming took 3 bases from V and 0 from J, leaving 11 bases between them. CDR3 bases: TGTGCCAGTAGTATTCAGGCCGGGTCTAACTATGGCTACACCTTC. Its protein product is CASSIQAGSNYGYTF.

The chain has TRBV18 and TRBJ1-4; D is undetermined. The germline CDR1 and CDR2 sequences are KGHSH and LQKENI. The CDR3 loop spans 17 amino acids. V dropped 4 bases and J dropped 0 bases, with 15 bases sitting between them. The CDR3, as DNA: TGTGCCAGCTCACAAAGAAGTAGCGGCCCAACTAATGAAAAACTGTTTTTT. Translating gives CASSQRSSGPTNEKLFF.

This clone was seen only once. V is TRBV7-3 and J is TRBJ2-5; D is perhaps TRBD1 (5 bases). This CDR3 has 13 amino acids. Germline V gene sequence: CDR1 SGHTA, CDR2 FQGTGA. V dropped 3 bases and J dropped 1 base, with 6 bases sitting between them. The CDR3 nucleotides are TGTGCCAGCAGCTTCCAGGGCCAAGAGACCCAGTACTTC. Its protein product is CASSFQGQETQYF.

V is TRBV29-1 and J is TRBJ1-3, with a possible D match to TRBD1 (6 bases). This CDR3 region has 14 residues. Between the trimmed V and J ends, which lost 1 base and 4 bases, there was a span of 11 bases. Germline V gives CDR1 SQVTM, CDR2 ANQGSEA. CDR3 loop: CSVEGRGEGNTIYF. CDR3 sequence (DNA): TGCAGCGTTGAAGGAAGGGGGGAGGGAAACACCATATATTTT.

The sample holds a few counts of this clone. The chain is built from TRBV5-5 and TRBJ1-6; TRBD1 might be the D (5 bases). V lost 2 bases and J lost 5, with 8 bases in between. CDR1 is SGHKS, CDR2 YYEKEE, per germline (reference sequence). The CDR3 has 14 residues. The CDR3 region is CASSFRGDNSPLHF. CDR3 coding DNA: TGTGCCAGCAGCTTTCGGGGGGATAATTCACCCCTCCACTTT.

The CDR3 DNA is TGTGCCAGCAGCAAAGAATTTTCGGACAGGCCACGGGAGACCCAGTACTTC. This sequence encodes CASSKEFSDRPRETQYF. The chain joins TRBV21-1 to TRBJ2-5; TRBD1 is the table's D call, not checked against the DNA. TRBV21-1 is noted as a pseudogene. This CDR3 is 17 amino acids long.

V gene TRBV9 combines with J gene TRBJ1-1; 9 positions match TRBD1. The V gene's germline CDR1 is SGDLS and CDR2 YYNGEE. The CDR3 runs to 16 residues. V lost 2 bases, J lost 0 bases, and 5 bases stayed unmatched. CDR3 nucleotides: TGTGCCAGCAGCGTCAATACAGGGGGCTTGAACACTGAAGCTTTCTTT. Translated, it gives CASSVNTGGLNTEAFF.

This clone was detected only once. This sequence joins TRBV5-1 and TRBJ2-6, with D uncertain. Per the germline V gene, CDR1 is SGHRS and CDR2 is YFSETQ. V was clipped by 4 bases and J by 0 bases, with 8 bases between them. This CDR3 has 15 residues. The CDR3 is CASSMTGSGANVLTF. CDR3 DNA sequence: TGCGCCAGCAGCATGACGGGCTCTGGGGCCAACGTCCTGACTTTC.

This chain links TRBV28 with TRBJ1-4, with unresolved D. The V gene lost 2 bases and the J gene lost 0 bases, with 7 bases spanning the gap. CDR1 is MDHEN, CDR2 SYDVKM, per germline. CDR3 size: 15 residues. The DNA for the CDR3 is TGTGCCAGCAGTTTAGGTGGGGCAACTAATGAAAAACTGTTTTTT. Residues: CASSLGGATNEKLFF.

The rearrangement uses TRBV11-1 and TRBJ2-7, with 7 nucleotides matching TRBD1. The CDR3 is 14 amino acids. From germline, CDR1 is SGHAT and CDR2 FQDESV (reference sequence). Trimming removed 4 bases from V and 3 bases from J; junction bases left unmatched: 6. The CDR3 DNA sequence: TGTGCCAGCAGCTCAGACAGGGTTTACTACGAGCAGTACTTC. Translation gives CASSSDRVYYEQYF.